This T cell receptor beta chain was obtained from a study of blood T cell repertoires in COVID-19 (dated by TCRdb to about 2020). For context, the study as a whole: The collaborator samples originated in the United States, Italy and Spain and spanned the acute and convalescent phases of COVID-19. The prospective study material was composed of cDNA or gDNA derived from T cells, B-cell-depleted T cells, or PBMCs. The dataset comprised deeply sampled blood TCRbeta repertoires from subjects exposed to, actively infected with, or recovered from COVID-19. The repertoires were released in a freely available public database intended as a resource for research on the immune response to SARS-CoV-2. The samples were drawn from the first 160 participants of the ongoing ImmuneRACE study and from 950 to 1,500 subjects provided by 6 global collaborators. The sample metadata nearly always contained a de-identified subject ID, COVID-19 status, age in years and sex. HLA class I and class II types, where available, came from metadata supplied by the sample provider rather than from assay-based typing.

For this clone: What this receptor recognizes is not known. No base-level quality is on record; no much larger clone is a single base apart.

Overall study outcomes, separate from this receptor: Clinical and demographic metadata were provided uncurated, with the amount varying by source and participant.

The germline V gene supplies CDR1 ENHRY and CDR2 SYGVKD. The CDR3 measures 12 amino acids from cysteine to phenylalanine. The kept DNA is CDR3 alone, 36 bases in frame from the first base. Trimming costs V 2 bases and J 5 bases, and their ends lie 7 bases apart. TCRbeta CDR3 regions were amplified from genomic DNA by means of the immunoSEQ Assay, a bias-controlled multiplex PCR. The original methods were these. Nucleated cell counts per sample were estimated from amplification of reference gene primers within the assay. To quantify the absolute abundance of each unique TCRbeta CDR3 rearrangement, sequence reads were collapsed and filtered. For each sample, productive Simpson clonality was calculated by taking the square root of Simpson's diversity index across productive rearrangements. In its TCRdb copy, this immuneACCESS table keeps in-frame sequences only and misses some clones. Where compared with another copy, unresolved V genes explain less than half of these, and the others have no known cause. V, J and clone size were drawn from that table, and D and trimming were deduced from the DNA. Recorded for this sample are around 170,000 clones; 85% to 90% of them occurred a single time. The ten largest make up under 0.65% of the sample.

In Seattle, one collaborating source enrolled patients while the infection was active and tracked those patients longitudinally over the course of disease. Each collaborating institution followed its own protocols to collect whole blood in K2EDTA tubes. Collaborator samples were shipped for TCRbeta analysis as frozen whole blood, isolated PBMCs, or DNA extracted from either sample type. This receptor was taken from a man between 60 and 75 years old with COVID-19, enrolled during active disease. Source material: peripheral blood. The V and J genes are TRBV10-3 and TRBJ2-7; TRBD1 is possibly the D segment (6 matching bases). The DNA sequence is as follows: TGTGCCATCAGTGAGGGGGGCCACGAGCAGTACTTC. It specifies CAISEGGHEQYF.